The text below deals with one T cell receptor beta chain. The study reverse transcribed the entire isolated RNA, so it sequenced expressed TCRB transcripts. Assay: immunoSEQ multiplex PCR; the TCRdb copy retains only in-frame clones and omits some. This table has around 290,000 clones, around 7.8% appearing once. The data stem from a study of beta chain features in type 1 diabetes. This clonotype was obtained from a young woman in good health. The sequencing sample was made of central memory CD4+ T cells from blood.

The chain's CDR3 is CAWIKTPLGYNYEQYV. CDR3 nucleotide sequence: TGTGCCTGGATAAAAACCCCGTTGGGTTACAATTACGAGCAGTACGTC. This chain links TRBV30 with TRBJ2-7; no definite D call. Trimming took off 4 bases at V and 4 bases at J, with 23 bases between the two ends. CDR1 and CDR2 from the germline V gene are GTSNPN and SVGIG (reference sequence). This CDR3 is 16 amino acids long.